Presented here are 24 T cell receptor beta chains from one specimen sequenced in a study of CD8 T cells in Susac syndrome. Random hexamers were used to reverse transcribe the RNA input (about 0.5 to 1 ug). TCRdb redid the calling of the immunoSEQ multiplex PCR reads with MiXCR, one entry per CDR3 protein. This table holds approximately 80,000 distinct CDR3 sequences, roughly nine tenths found once. The sequencing input was CD8+ T cells from PBMCs. The receptors derive from a human donor with multiple sclerosis.

V gene TRBV5-4 combines with J gene TRBJ2-2; D remains unclear. Per the germline V gene, CDR1 is SGHNT and CDR2 is YYREEE (reference sequence). Between the trimmed V and J ends, which lost 4 bases and 5 bases, there was a span of 9 bases. CDR3 length: 13 amino acids. DNA for the CDR3: TGTGCCAGCAGCGTGGGTGGTACCGGGGAGCTGTTTTTT. Translated: CASSVGGTGELFF.

V is TRBV6-2 or TRBV6-3 and J is TRBJ2-1; D ambiguous. Looked up from germline, CDR1 is MNHEY and CDR2 is SVGEGT. V dropped 7 bases and J dropped 4 bases, with 11 bases sitting between them. The CDR3 runs 13 residues. The DNA for the CDR3 is TGTGCCAGCATATCCGCCTTATACAATGAGCAGTTCTTC. The encoded protein is CASISALYNEQFF.

The chain couples TRBV6-5 to TRBJ2-5; 8 nucleotides align to TRBD1. The germline CDR1 and CDR2 sequences are MNHEY and SVGAGI. This CDR3 has 12 residues. Trimming at V came to 5 bases and at J to 11 bases, leaving 7 bases not matched to a gene. The CDR3 region is CASSALRGQQYF. CDR3 in DNA: TGTGCCAGCAGTGCGCTCAGGGGGCAGCAGTACTTC.

The V gene is TRBV12-3 or TRBV12-4, the J gene TRBJ2-7, with no clear D. The length of the CDR3 is 13 residues. Trimming shortened V by 7 bases and J by 9 bases, and 19 bases separated the two germline ends. The CDR3 protein is CASTLGARLAQYF. Written as DNA, the CDR3 is TGTGCCAGCACCCTTGGTGCCCGCTTGGCGCAGTACTTC.

Remarks on this clonotype: The junction differs from germline at one of its ends, possibly a read error. V usage is TRBV27 and J usage is TRBJ1-1; D is ambiguous. CDR1 is MNHEY, CDR2 SMNVEV, per germline (reference sequence). The CDR3 extends over 13 amino acids. The CDR3 loop reads CASSLSIVTEAFF. The CDR3 DNA reads TGTGCCAGCAGCTTATCCATAGTGACTGAAGCTTTCTTT.

CDR3 sequence reads: CASTPVAGSGRDAGELFF. CDR3 in DNA: TGTGCCAGCACCCCGGTCGCGGGAAGCGGGAGGGATGCCGGGGAGCTGTTTTTT. The chain recombines TRBV6-2 or TRBV6-3 with TRBJ2-2; 10 bases align to TRBD2. The germline V gene encodes CDR1 MNHEY and CDR2 SVGEGT. The CDR3 length is 18 residues. With 7 bases clipped from V and 6 bases from J, the junction kept 17 bases outside the gene matches.

This clonotype is a singleton in its sample. The rearrangement uses TRBV28 and TRBJ1-5; 9 nucleotides agree with TRBD1. Trimming at V came to 6 bases and at J to 0 bases, leaving 6 bases not matched to a gene. This CDR3 has 16 residues. Germline V gene lookup returns CDR1 MDHEN and CDR2 SYDVKM. The CDR3 DNA reads TGTGCCAGCAGAAGACAGGGGGGGTATAGCAATCAGCCCCAGCATTTT. Protein: CASRRQGGYSNQPQHF.

This sequence joins TRBV5-1 and TRBJ2-1; TRBD2 agrees at 9 bases. This CDR3 is built from 18 residues. J was trimmed by 0 bases and V by 0 bases; bases with no gene match: 7. Germline CDR1 and CDR2: SGHRS and YFSETQ. In DNA, the CDR3 is TGCGCCAGCAGCTTGGATCTGCTAGCGGGAAGCTCCTACAATGAGCAGTTCTTC. This gives the protein CASSLDLLAGSSYNEQFF.

This clonotype was recorded once. The CDR3 reads CASSSTDKGTEAFF. In DNA, the CDR3 is TGTGCCAGCAGCTCGACAGATAAAGGGACTGAAGCTTTCTTT. The rearrangement uses TRBV5-6 and TRBJ1-1, with a weak D call TRBD1 (5 bases). Germline V gene lookup returns CDR1 SGHDT and CDR2 YYEEEE. This CDR3 has 14 residues. With 3 bases removed from V and 5 bases from J, the gap between germline ends came to 14 bases.

This sequence joins TRBV14 and TRBJ2-7; 9 nucleotides align to TRBD1. After removal of 4 bases from V and 5 bases from J, the junction contained 9 bases not matched to a gene. The CDR3 contains 15 residues. CDR1 and CDR2 (germline): SGHDN, FVKESK. As DNA, the CDR3 is TGTGCCAGCAGCCCTCTTGGGGACAGGGATCACGAGCAGTACTTC. It specifies CASSPLGDRDHEQYF.

The chain links TRBV2 to TRBJ2-1; D uncertain. The germline V gene has CDR1 SNHLY and CDR2 FYNNEI. CDR3 length: 14 residues. V lost 1 base and J 0 bases, leaving 4 bases between the germline ends. CDR3 amino acids: CASSEDSSYNEQFF. CDR3 sequence (DNA): TGTGCCAGCAGTGAAGACTCCTCCTACAATGAGCAGTTCTTC.

The chain links TRBV19 to TRBJ1-5, with D maybe TRBD1 (6 bases). The length of the CDR3 is 14 residues. Trimming pared 4 bases from V and 3 bases from J, leaving 10 bases between. Germline values: CDR1 LNHDA, CDR2 SQIVND (reference sequence). CDR3 sequence: CASSKDSVNQPQHF. The CDR3 coding sequence is TGTGCCAGTAGTAAGGACAGCGTCAATCAGCCCCAGCATTTT.

This chain connects TRBV29-1 to TRBJ2-7; 8 bases are shared with TRBD1. The ends lost 2 bases at V and 2 bases at J; junction bases unmatched: 5. The germline CDR1 and CDR2 sequences are SQVTM and ANQGSEA. This CDR3 has 14 amino acids. The CDR3 here is CSVERGTGPYEQYF. The CDR3 DNA sequence: TGCAGCGTTGAAAGAGGGACAGGCCCCTACGAGCAGTACTTC.

The chain carries TRBV20-1 and TRBJ1-1; tentative D call: TRBD1 (6 bases). Germline assignment: CDR1 DFQATT and CDR2 SNEGSKA (reference sequence). Trimming took off 0 bases at V and 4 bases at J, with 15 bases between the two ends. This CDR3 region has 15 residues. The CDR3 DNA follows: TGCAGTGCTAGAGATTACGGCGGGGGGCCCACTGAAGCTTTCTTT. Its translation: CSARDYGGGPTEAFF.

The chain combines TRBV24-1 with TRBJ2-2; D unclear. V was pared by 0 bases and J by 3 bases, with 4 bases between. The CDR3 sequence is 14 residues long. Germline lookup yields CDR1 KGHDR and CDR2 SFDVKD. The CDR3 nucleotides read TGTGCCACCAGTGATTTGACAGACACCGGGGAGCTGTTTTTT. As protein: CATSDLTDTGELFF.

V gene TRBV7-2 combines with J gene TRBJ1-1; perhaps TRBD1 as D (5 bases). Per the germline V gene, CDR1 is SGHTA and CDR2 is FQGNSA. V was cut by 0 bases and J by 11 bases, with 13 bases left in between. This CDR3 spans 13 amino acids. The CDR3 is CASSLARQGGAFF. Written as DNA, the CDR3 is TGTGCCAGCAGCTTAGCGCGGCAGGGAGGGGCTTTCTTT.

The table lists this clonotype with a few counts. The chain combines TRBV28 with TRBJ2-1, with D perhaps being TRBD1 or TRBD2 (5 bases each). The germline gives CDR1 MDHEN, CDR2 SYDVKM. The CDR3 runs 13 residues. Trimming took off 2 bases at V and 6 bases at J, with 8 bases between the two ends. The CDR3: CASSLGGGNEQFF. CDR3 bases: TGTGCCAGCAGTTTAGGTGGGGGCAATGAGCAGTTCTTC. The full variable domain, with the rest looked up from reference TRBV28 and TRBJ2-1, is DVKVTQSSRYLVKRTGEKVFLECVQDMDHENMFWYRQDPGLGLRLIYFSYDVKMKEKGDIPEGYSVSREKKERFSLILESASTNQTSMYLCASSLGGGNEQFFGPGTRLTVL.

The rearrangement links TRBV4-1 to TRBJ2-7; 12 bases are a match to TRBD2. The CDR3 runs to 16 residues. CDR1 is MGHRA, CDR2 YSYEKL, per germline. Unmatched junction bases numbered 4, after V lost 0 bases and J lost 4 bases. The CDR3 region has the DNA TGCGCCAGCAGCCAAGATCTAGCGGGAGGGAGGTACGAGCAGTACTTC. It yields the protein CASSQDLAGGRYEQYF.

The chain has TRBV6-4 and TRBJ2-1, with a possible D match to TRBD1 (5 bases). V lost 6 bases, J lost 0 bases, and 12 bases lay in between. Germline values: CDR1 MRHNA, CDR2 SNTAGT. The CDR3 contains 15 residues. The CDR3 loop is CASSDRAGSYNEQFF. As DNA, the CDR3 is TGTGCCAGCAGCGACAGAGCCGGCTCCTACAATGAGCAGTTCTTC.

The genes are TRBV3-1 and TRBJ2-1; 8 bases align to TRBD2. V gave up 1 base and J gave up 2 bases; unmatched junction bases: 7. The CDR3 is 17 amino acids. CDR1 is LGHDT and CDR2 is YNNKEL in the germline V gene (reference sequence). This CDR3 is CASSQGDSGNPYNEQFF. The CDR3 coding sequence is TGTGCCAGCAGCCAAGGGGATAGCGGGAACCCCTACAATGAGCAGTTCTTC.

This rearrangement joins TRBV20-1 to TRBJ2-7, with D perhaps matching TRBD1 or TRBD2 (5 bases each). Trimming shortened V by 6 bases and J by 2 bases, and 14 bases separated the two germline ends. This CDR3 has 13 residues. CDR1 and CDR2 from the germline V gene are DFQATT and SNEGSKA (reference sequence). CDR3 DNA sequence: TGCAGTGCGAGGGACGGAGGTACCTACGAGCAGTACTTC. Translating gives CSARDGGTYEQYF.

The chain links TRBV19 to TRBJ2-7; unclear D gene. The CDR3 is 15 residues long. V shed 3 bases and J shed 5 bases, with 17 bases lying between them. Germline V gene sequence: CDR1 LNHDA, CDR2 SQIVND (reference sequence). The CDR3 sequence: CASSIVALTENEQYF. The CDR3 DNA reads as TGTGCCAGTAGTATTGTGGCCCTCACGGAGAACGAGCAGTACTTC.

CDR3 region: CASSISQDTGELFF. In DNA form, the CDR3 reads TGTGCCAGTAGTATATCCCAGGACACCGGGGAGCTGTTTTTT. This chain links TRBV19 with TRBJ2-2; D not certain. Germline V lookup: CDR1 LNHDA, CDR2 SQIVND (reference sequence). The CDR3 has 14 residues. The V end lost 2 bases, the J end lost 3 bases, and 7 bases lay between the germline ends.

The J gene is TRBJ1-3, the V gene TRBV15, with D unresolved. CDR3 length: 15 residues. Germline CDR1 is LNHNV and CDR2 is YYDKDF (reference sequence). V gave up 0 bases and J gave up 4 bases, with 10 bases separating them. CDR3 coding DNA: TGTGCCACCAGCAGAGATCGCGTAGGAGGAAACACCATATATTTT. It specifies CATSRDRVGGNTIYF.